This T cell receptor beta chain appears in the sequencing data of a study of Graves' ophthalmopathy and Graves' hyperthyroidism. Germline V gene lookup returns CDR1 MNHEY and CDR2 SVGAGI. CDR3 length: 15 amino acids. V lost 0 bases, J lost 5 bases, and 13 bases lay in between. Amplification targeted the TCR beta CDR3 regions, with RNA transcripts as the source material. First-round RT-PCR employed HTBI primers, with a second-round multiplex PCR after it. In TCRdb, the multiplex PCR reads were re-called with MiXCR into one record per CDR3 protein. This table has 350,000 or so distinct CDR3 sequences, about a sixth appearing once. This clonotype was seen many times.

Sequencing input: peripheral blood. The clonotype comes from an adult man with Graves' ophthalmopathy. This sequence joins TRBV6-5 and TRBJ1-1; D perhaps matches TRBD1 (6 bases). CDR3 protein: CASSYSGVGGTEAFF. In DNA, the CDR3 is TGTGCCAGCAGTTACTCGGGAGTAGGGGGAACTGAAGCTTTCTTT.